These 9 T cell receptor beta chains were all obtained from the same sample, sequenced in a study of T-cell memory formation after mild COVID-19. TCRdb itself ran the 5' RACE reads through MiXCR, one entry per CDR3 protein. The sample lists just over 350,000 distinct CDR3 sequences; roughly an eighth were seen once. Sequencing used PBMCs or a T cell subset sorted from them (not recorded which). These receptors came from a man between 18 and 35 years old who had mild COVID-19 (a few samples of this study predate the infection). Cell type and time point are not known.

This clonotype was counted only a few times. The chain joins TRBV6-2 or TRBV6-3 to TRBJ2-7, with D perhaps TRBD1 or TRBD2 (5 bases each). The CDR3 extends over 15 amino acids. Trimming pared 6 bases from V and 3 bases from J, leaving 18 bases between. Per germline, CDR1 MNHEY and CDR2 SVGEGT. The CDR3 DNA sequence: TGTGCCAGCAGCCCGGGACGGAGAGATTTCTACGAGCAGTACGTC. Translated, it gives CASSPGRRDFYEQYV.

This clonotype has just a few counts. The chain carries TRBV5-1 and TRBJ1-1; 7 bases are shared with TRBD1. The junction had 7 bases not matched to a gene; V was cut back by 0 bases and J by 2 bases. Per the germline V gene, CDR1 is SGHRS and CDR2 is YFSETQ. The CDR3 extends over 16 amino acids. CDR3 in DNA: TGCGCCAGCAGCTTGGGGGGATACAGGGGAAACACTGAAGCTTTCTTT. It yields the protein CASSLGGYRGNTEAFF. The entire variable domain, with the rest obtained from reference TRBV5-1 and TRBJ1-1, is as follows: KAGVTQTPRYLIKTRGQQVTLSCSPISGHRSVSWYQQTPGQGLQFLFEYFSETQRNKGNFPGRFSGRQFSNSRSEMNVSTLELGDSALYLCASSLGGYRGNTEAFFGQGTRLTVV.

The gene calls are TRBV5-6 and TRBJ1-4; D uncertain. V was pared by 0 bases and J by 8 bases, with 8 bases between. The CDR3 extends over 13 amino acids. The germline gives CDR1 SGHDT, CDR2 YYEEEE. CDR3 nucleotide sequence: TGTGCCAGCAGCTTGGTCATGGGAGAAAAACTGTTTTTT. Translation: CASSLVMGEKLFF.

On this clonotype: A read error may explain this, as a much larger clone is one base away. This sequence joins TRBV15 and TRBJ2-3; D is unresolved. Germline V lookup: CDR1 LNHNV, CDR2 YYDKDF (reference sequence). The CDR3 contains 13 residues. Here the CDR3 reads CALRASGTDAQYF. CDR3 DNA: TGTGCCCTAAGGGCTAGTGGCACAGATGCGCAGTATTTT. The whole variable domain, filled in from reference TRBV15 and TRBJ2-3, reads DAMVIQNPRYQVTQFGKPVTLSCSQTLNHNVMYWYQQKSSQAPKLLFHYYDKDFNNEADTPDNFQSRRPNTSFCFLDIRSPGLGDTAMYLCALRASGTDAQYFGPGTRLTVL.

V gene TRBV28 combines with J gene TRBJ1-1; perhaps TRBD1 as D (5 bases). This CDR3 has 15 amino acids. V was pared by 3 bases and J by 0 bases, with 11 bases between. The V gene's germline CDR1 is MDHEN and CDR2 SYDVKM. CDR3 bases: TGTGCCAGCAGTTTTGCGGGGGAAATGAACACTGAAGCTTTCTTT. This encodes CASSFAGEMNTEAFF.

This clonotype was seen only a few times. The chain employs TRBV12-3 or TRBV12-4 and TRBJ1-1; D gene unclear. Trimming cost V 8 bases and J 3 bases, with 13 bases left between them. This CDR3 has 13 residues. The CDR3 nucleotides read TGTGCCAGCCTGCTAATTGGAGACACTGAAGCTTTCTTT. Translating gives CASLLIGDTEAFF.

This clonotype was picked up a small number of times. CDR3 DNA sequence: TGCGCCAGCAGCTTGGGGACAGGGCATTCATCTGAAGCTTTCTTT. Translation: CASSLGTGHSSEAFF. The V and J genes are TRBV5-1 and TRBJ1-1; TRBD1 aligns across 8 bases. The CDR3 sequence is 15 residues long. The germline CDR1 and CDR2 sequences are SGHRS and YFSETQ. Losses at the gene ends were 0 bases for V and 6 bases for J; bases not matched to a gene: 7. The whole variable domain, remainder taken from reference TRBV5-1 and TRBJ1-1, is KAGVTQTPRYLIKTRGQQVTLSCSPISGHRSVSWYQQTPGQGLQFLFEYFSETQRNKGNFPGRFSGRQFSNSRSEMNVSTLELGDSALYLCASSLGTGHSSEAFFGQGTRLTVV.

CDR3 protein: CASSPSAGGETQYF. For the CDR3, the DNA is TGTGCCAGCTCACCATCGGCAGGGGGAGAGACCCAGTACTTC. The genes are TRBV18 and TRBJ2-5, with 7 bases lining up with TRBD1. The CDR3 has 14 residues. Germline assignment: CDR1 KGHSH and CDR2 LQKENI. The ends lost 2 bases at V and 4 bases at J; junction bases unmatched: 4.

This clonotype was seen a few times. The V call is TRBV5-6, the J call TRBJ2-2; a weak D match, TRBD2 (6 bases). Trimming took off 6 bases at V and 0 bases at J, with 12 bases between the two ends. This CDR3 is 15 amino acids long. Germline V gene data show CDR1 as SGHDT and CDR2 as YYEEEE. The CDR3 reads CASNGIAANTGELFF. The CDR3 DNA reads as TGTGCCAGCAATGGAATAGCGGCGAACACCGGGGAGCTGTTTTTT.